This is a list of T cell receptor beta chains from one sample in a study of blood T cell repertoires in COVID-19. TCRdb keeps only in-frame clones here, not all; method: immunoSEQ multiplex PCR. The data hold approximately 99,000 clones, with almost 90% observed a single time. Sequenced input: peripheral blood. Every receptor here comes from a man between 45 and 60 years old with COVID-19, enrolled during active disease. Each CDR3 is given with its conserved first and last residue. A D gene is named only where the DNA matches it firmly. Clone size, where shown, is once, few, many, or a class for clones that have expanded.

>few|TRBJ1-6|TRBD1|TRBV30
TGTGCCTGGAGTCTGGTGGGACAGGGGGCATATTCACCCCTCCACTTT
CAWSLVGQGAYSPLHF
>.|TRBJ2-2|.|TRBV3-1/TRBV3-2
TGTGCCAGCAGCCAAAGGCAGGCAGGGGACACCGGGGAGCTGTTTTTT
CASSQRQAGDTGELFF
>.|TRBJ1-1|.|TRBV30
TGTGCCTGGAATCGGGGATTGAACACTGAAGCTTTCTTT
CAWNRGLNTEAFF
>.|TRBJ1-2|.|TRBV7-8
TGTGCCAGCAGCCCAACCCAGGGATGGGGCTACACCTTC
CASSPTQGWGYTF
>.|TRBJ1-2|TRBD1|TRBV9
TGTGCCAGCAGCGGGGGGACAGGGACCTATGGCTACACCTTC
CASSGGTGTYGYTF
>.|TRBJ1-5|.|TRBV27
TGTGCCAGCAGTCTCCACTCTAGGGGGTTGGGCAATCAGCCCCAGCATTTT
CASSLHSRGLGNQPQHF
>once|TRBJ2-7|.|TRBV5-1
TGCGCCAGCAGCTCAAACTACGAGCAGTACTTC
CASSSNYEQYF
>.|TRBJ1-4|.|TRBV3-1/TRBV3-2
TGTGCCAGCAGCCCGGGAGCTGAAGAAAAACTGTTTTTT
CASSPGAEEKLFF
>.|TRBJ2-3|.|TRBV9
TGTGCCAGCACCAGGGCGGGCACAGATACGCAGTATTTT
CASTRAGTDTQYF
>.|TRBJ1-2|TRBD1|TRBV6-5
TGTGCCAGCACTTACCGGGACAGTAACTATGGCTACACCTTC
CASTYRDSNYGYTF
>.|TRBJ1-5|TRBD1|TRBV19
TGTGCCAGTAGTCCCCGACAGGGGGAGGGCAATCAGCCCCAGCATTTT
CASSPRQGEGNQPQHF
>.|TRBJ2-7|.|TRBV7-2
TGTGCCAGCAGCTATTCACAGGGATACGAGCAGTACTTC
CASSYSQGYEQYF
>.|TRBJ1-6|.|TRBV7-2
TGTGCCAGCAGCTTAGACATGAATTCACCCCTCCACTTT
CASSLDMNSPLHF
>.|TRBJ1-2|TRBD1|TRBV6-5
TGTGCCAGCAGCAGTCAGGGGGCAGGTGGCTACACCTTC
CASSSQGAGGYTF
>.|TRBJ2-7|.|TRBV5-5
TGTGCCAGCAGCTTCAACTCAGTCTCGGGTTACGAGCAGTACTTC
CASSFNSVSGYEQYF
>.|TRBJ1-5|TRBD1|TRBV6-5
TGTGCCAGCAGTCCACTTGACAGGGGTAATCAGCCCCAGCATTTT
CASSPLDRGNQPQHF
>.|TRBJ1-2|.|TRBV3-1/TRBV3-2
TGTGCCAGCAGCCGCGGGACCGGGGGTGGCTACACCTTC
CASSRGTGGGYTF
>.|TRBJ2-7|TRBD2|TRBV5-1
TGCGCCAGCAGCCCTCCTAGCGGGGGAAACTACGAGCAGTACTTC
CASSPPSGGNYEQYF
>.|TRBJ1-4|.|TRBV2
TGTGCCAGCAAAGGACAGTTAAATGAAAAACTGTTTTTT
CASKGQLNEKLFF
>few|TRBJ1-6|TRBD1|TRBV5-1
TGCGCCAGCAGCATATACCCCGGGACAGGGGGTTCACCCCTCCACTTT
CASSIYPGTGGSPLHF
>few|TRBJ2-2|TRBD2|TRBV9
TGTGCCAGCAGCTCCCAAGCGGGGGAGTCGAACACCGGGGAGCTGTTTTTT
CASSSQAGESNTGELFF
>once|TRBJ1-1|.|TRBV3-1/TRBV3-2
TGTGCCAGCAGCCAAGGGGGAGGGCCAAACACTGAAGCTTTCTTT
CASSQGGGPNTEAFF
>.|TRBJ1-2|TRBD1|TRBV19
TGTGCCAGTAGTAGCCCGGGACAGGACTATGGCTACACCTTC
CASSSPGQDYGYTF
>few|TRBJ2-7|TRBD2|TRBV4-3
TGCGCCAGCAGCCAAGAGTTCTCCCGAGCGGGGTCCCCCTACGAGCAGTACTTC
CASSQEFSRAGSPYEQYF
>.|TRBJ1-5|TRBD1|TRBV6-2/TRBV6-3
TGTGCCAGCAGCAAGCCCGACAGGGTTAGTCAGCCCCAGCATTTT
CASSKPDRVSQPQHF
>once|TRBJ1-6|.|TRBV28
TGTGCCACCAGGGGCTACAGAAATTCACCCCTCCACTTT
CATRGYRNSPLHF
>.|TRBJ1-2|TRBD1|TRBV27
TGTGCCAGCACCCCTCTGGGACAGGGGGCGTCGGGACCTAACGGCTACACCTTC
CASTPLGQGASGPNGYTF
>few|TRBJ1-4|TRBD1|TRBV18
TGTGCCAGCTCACCCGCAAGGACAGGGGCCTTTAATGAAAAACTGTTTTTT
CASSPARTGAFNEKLFF
>.|TRBJ1-1|.|TRBV5-1
TGCGCCAGCAGCTTGGGGCAAACGAACACTGAAGCTTTCTTT
CASSLGQTNTEAFF
>.|TRBJ2-2|TRBD1|TRBV10-1
TGCGCCAGCAGCCGGGACAGGCCCTACACCGGGGAGCTGTTTTTT
CASSRDRPYTGELFF
>.|TRBJ1-5|.|TRBV11-3
TGTGCCAGCAGCGTGACAGTTTCCAGTCAGCCCCAGCATTTT
CASSVTVSSQPQHF
>.|TRBJ2-2|.|TRBV27
TGTGCCAGCAGTTTACAGGGTCCCCTAACCGGGGAGCTGTTTTTT
CASSLQGPLTGELFF
>.|TRBJ1-1|TRBD1|TRBV11-2
TGTGCCAGCAGCTTTGGTACAGGGGCGACGAACACTGAAGCTTTCTTT
CASSFGTGATNTEAFF
>.|TRBJ1-1|TRBD1|TRBV2
TGTGCCAGCAGGAGGGACAGAACGAACACTGAAGCTTTCTTT
CASRRDRTNTEAFF
>.|TRBJ1-6|TRBD1|TRBV9
TGTGCCAGCAGCGACAGACAGGGCCGGCCACCCCTCCACTTT
CASSDRQGRPPLHF
>.|TRBJ2-7|TRBD1|TRBV30
TGTGCCTGGAACCTCGGGACAGGGGGCGAGCAGTACTTC
CAWNLGTGGEQYF
>.|TRBJ1-2|.|TRBV6-4
TGTGCCAGCAGTGACTCCGGGAAGAGCTACACCTTC
CASSDSGKSYTF
>.|TRBJ1-3|.|TRBV5-3
TGTGCCAGAAGCCTTTCAGGGGCTGGTGGAAACACCATATATTTT
CARSLSGAGGNTIYF
>.|TRBJ1-6|.|TRBV19
TGTGCCAGTATGAGCAAGAGTTCTAATTCACCCCTCCACTTT
CASMSKSSNSPLHF
>.|TRBJ2-5|TRBD2|TRBV11-2
TGTGCCAGCAGCCCGGGGCCTGGACTAGCGGGGAGTGCCCAGTACTTC
CASSPGPGLAGSAQYF
>.|TRBJ2-6|.|TRBV19
TGTGCCAGTAACGCAGGGGTACTGGGGGCCAACGTCCTGACTTTC
CASNAGVLGANVLTF